The clone carrying this TCR beta chain was observed a few times. This sample stems from a study of blood T cell repertoires in COVID-19. Assay: immunoSEQ multiplex PCR; the TCRdb copy retains only in-frame clones and omits some. The profile covers 140,000 to 150,000 clones, with roughly 90% appearing a single time and about 1.5% taken by the ten largest. The CDR3 covers 17 residues. The germline V gene has CDR1 LNHNV and CDR2 YYDKDF (reference sequence). Losses at the gene ends were 1 base for V and 8 bases for J; bases not matched to a gene: 11. The chain carries TRBV15 and TRBJ1-2; 12 bases map to TRBD1. This clonotype was obtained from a human donor in a cohort sampled during active COVID-19. The sample consisted of peripheral blood. The CDR3 coding sequence is TGTGCCACCAGCAGAGCCACGGGACAGGGGGCCCCCCGCGGCTACACCTTC. Residues: CATSRATGQGAPRGYTF.